These 15 T cell receptor beta chains were sequenced from one sample in a study of response to subunit inactivated influenza vaccine (dated by TCRdb to the late 2010s). The library was produced with RT-PCR. Reads for this sample came from an Illumina HiSeq 2500. Clones were called with MiXCR by TCRdb after fastp trimmed the public reads at Q25, and only in-frame beta chains were retained. For every CDR3 protein sequence, its rows merge into one entry that carries the most common genes and DNA. The sample table shows about 480,000 distinct CDR3 sequences, and about an eighth are seen once. Approximately 14% of the sample lies in the top ten. In light of the paper, this sample's time point label describes: 45 days after influenza vaccine administration. Sequenced material: PBMCs from blood, taken roughly 48 days after vaccination. The receptors were sampled from a man aged 45-65 years who received an inactivated influenza vaccine. Donor details come from another sample of the same person, matched by shared clones.

J is TRBJ2-5 and V is TRBV6-5; 7 nucleotides line up with TRBD1. The trim removed 3 bases at V and 3 bases at J, leaving 4 bases unmatched. Germline CDR1 reads MNHEY; CDR2 reads SVGAGI. This CDR3 is 14 amino acids long. The CDR3 nucleotides are TGTGCCAGCAGTTATCCTGACAGGGAAGAGACCCAGTACTTC. Translating it yields CASSYPDREETQYF.

In this sample, this clonotype turned up many times. The CDR3 here is CASSPEVGGYGYTF. The CDR3 DNA is TGCGCCAGCAGCCCCGAGGTGGGGGGCTATGGCTACACCTTC. V usage is TRBV5-1 and J usage is TRBJ1-2; the D gene is possibly TRBD1 (5 bases). V was trimmed by 4 bases and J by 4 bases, leaving 14 bases between them. This CDR3 spans 14 amino acids. CDR1 and CDR2 (germline): SGHRS, YFSETQ.

This chain joins TRBV7-2 and TRBJ1-1; D unclear. This CDR3 comprises 13 residues. CDR1 is SGHTA and CDR2 is FQGNSA in the germline V gene. V gave up 7 bases and J gave up 0 bases, with 9 bases separating them. Here the CDR3 reads CASTVWMNTEAFF. CDR3 nucleotides: TGTGCCAGCACAGTCTGGATGAACACTGAAGCTTTCTTT.

The chain couples TRBV7-2 to TRBJ2-7; tentative D call: TRBD2 (6 bases). The CDR3 totals 13 residues. Germline lookup yields CDR1 SGHTA and CDR2 FQGNSA. V lost 5 bases and J lost 3, with 11 bases in between. The DNA of the CDR3 is TGTGCCAGCAGCCGCGGGGCGATCTACGAGCAGTACTTC. Translating it yields CASSRGAIYEQYF.

This clonotype has a count of ten or more. The gene calls are TRBV2 and TRBJ2-1, with a possible D match to TRBD1 (6 bases). Between the trimmed V and J ends, which lost 7 bases and 2 bases, there was a span of 9 bases. This CDR3 spans 13 amino acids. Looked up from germline, CDR1 is SNHLY and CDR2 is FYNNEI. The DNA for the CDR3 is TGTGCCAGCAACAGGGAACCCTACAATGAGCAGTTCTTC. Translation gives CASNREPYNEQFF.

The gene calls are TRBV20-1 and TRBJ2-1, with TRBD1 identical over 9 bases. The J segment lost 6 bases and the V segment lost 3 bases, leaving 6 bases of the junction unmatched. Per germline, CDR1 DFQATT and CDR2 SNEGSKA (reference sequence). CDR3 length equals 14 residues. CDR3 amino acids: CSARGTGIRNEQFF. For the CDR3, the DNA is TGCAGTGCTAGGGGGACAGGGATTCGCAATGAGCAGTTCTTC.

This chain connects TRBV27 to TRBJ2-5; TRBD1 agrees at 7 bases. Germline V gene sequence: CDR1 MNHEY, CDR2 SMNVEV (reference sequence). Trimming at V came to 5 bases and at J to 2 bases, leaving 5 bases not matched to a gene. The CDR3 extends over 14 amino acids. The DNA of the CDR3 is TGTGCCAGCAGTCTGGGACAGTTTCAAGAGACCCAGTACTTC. Protein: CASSLGQFQETQYF.

This clonotype was observed a handful of times. V gene TRBV11-2 combines with J gene TRBJ2-3; the match to TRBD2 covers 9 bases. The ends lost 2 bases at V and 8 bases at J; junction bases unmatched: 11. CDR3 length equals 16 residues. CDR1 is SGHAT and CDR2 is FQNNGV in the germline V gene. This CDR3 is CASSLLGGGAGGTQYF. The CDR3 DNA reads as TGTGCCAGCAGCTTATTGGGCGGGGGGGCCGGTGGTACGCAGTATTTT. Combining the CDR3 with reference TRBV11-2 and TRBJ2-3 gives the whole variable domain EAGVAQSPRYKIIEKRQSVAFWCNPISGHATLYWYQQILGQGPKLLIQFQNNGVVDDSQLPKDRFSAERLKGVDSTLKIQPAKLEDSAVYLCASSLLGGGAGGTQYFGPGTRLTVL.

This chain connects TRBV5-5 to TRBJ1-1; the match to TRBD1 covers 7 bases. Germline V gene lookup returns CDR1 SGHKS and CDR2 YYEKEE (reference sequence). The CDR3 totals 14 residues. Germline trimming cut 4 bases from V and 5 bases from J; bases unmatched to any gene: 8. The CDR3 loop is CASSAWQGGTEAFF. In nucleotides, the CDR3 is TGTGCCAGCAGCGCTTGGCAGGGGGGAACTGAAGCTTTCTTT.

The V gene is TRBV5-8, the J gene TRBJ2-2; D is possibly TRBD1 or TRBD2 (5 bases each). The V end lost 2 bases, the J end lost 7 bases, and 15 bases lay between the germline ends. The CDR3 sequence is 15 residues long. Germline V gene lookup returns CDR1 SGHTS and CDR2 YDEGEE. CDR3 in amino acids: CASSFAGLRGGELFF. As DNA, the CDR3 is TGTGCCAGCAGCTTCGCGGGCCTAAGGGGCGGGGAGCTGTTTTTT. Full variable domain (remainder filled in from reference TRBV5-8 and TRBJ2-2): EAGVTQSPTHLIKTRGQQATLRCSPISGHTSVYWYQQALGLGLQFLLWYDEGEERNRGNFPPRFSGRQFPNYSSELNVNALELEDSALYLCASSFAGLRGGELFFGEGSRLTVL.

In this sample, this clonotype turned up a few times. The chain employs TRBV24-1 and TRBJ2-7, with D maybe TRBD2 (7 bases). Trimming pared 3 bases from V and 5 bases from J, leaving 16 bases between. This CDR3 spans 15 amino acids. Per germline, CDR1 KGHDR and CDR2 SFDVKD. The CDR3 DNA sequence: TGTGCCACCAGTGATCCGGGAGGCGGGGGCGACGAGCAGTACTTC. Residues: CATSDPGGGGDEQYF.

J is TRBJ2-2 and V is TRBV11-2; 7 bases are a match to TRBD2. Germline trimming cut 3 bases from V and 4 bases from J; bases unmatched to any gene: 5. Germline CDR1 SGHAT, CDR2 FQNNGV. The length of the CDR3 is 15 residues. The CDR3 here is CASSLWGGGTGELFF. CDR3 sequence (DNA): TGTGCCAGCAGCTTGTGGGGCGGGGGCACCGGGGAGCTGTTTTTT.

This clonotype was detected only a few times. The chain is built from TRBV29-1 and TRBJ1-1, with a possible D match to TRBD1 (5 bases). CDR3 size: 13 residues. V gave up 3 bases and J gave up 1 base, with 9 bases separating them. Germline CDR1 reads SQVTM; CDR2 reads ANQGSEA. CDR3 sequence (DNA): TGCAGCGTTGAGGCAGGGACGAACACTGAAGCTTTCTTT. Translation: CSVEAGTNTEAFF.

This clonotype was counted at least ten times. This chain joins TRBV5-1 and TRBJ2-7; D unresolved. Trimming left V 5 bases short and J 5 bases short, with 11 bases between. Germline CDR1 SGHRS, CDR2 YFSETQ. The CDR3 contains 12 residues. DNA of the CDR3: TGCGCCAGCAGAGGTTCGGCTAACGAGCAGTACTTC. Translation gives CASRGSANEQYF.

This clonotype was observed a handful of times. V and J are TRBV6-5 and TRBJ2-5, with D perhaps given as TRBD1 or TRBD2 (5 bases each). The V gene's germline CDR1 is MNHEY and CDR2 SVGAGI. Trimming stripped 0 bases from V and 5 bases from J, with 16 bases between. The CDR3 runs to 16 residues. CDR3: CASSYSGVGTKETQYF. Here the CDR3 DNA reads TGTGCCAGCAGTTACTCGGGAGTGGGGACGAAGGAGACCCAGTACTTC.